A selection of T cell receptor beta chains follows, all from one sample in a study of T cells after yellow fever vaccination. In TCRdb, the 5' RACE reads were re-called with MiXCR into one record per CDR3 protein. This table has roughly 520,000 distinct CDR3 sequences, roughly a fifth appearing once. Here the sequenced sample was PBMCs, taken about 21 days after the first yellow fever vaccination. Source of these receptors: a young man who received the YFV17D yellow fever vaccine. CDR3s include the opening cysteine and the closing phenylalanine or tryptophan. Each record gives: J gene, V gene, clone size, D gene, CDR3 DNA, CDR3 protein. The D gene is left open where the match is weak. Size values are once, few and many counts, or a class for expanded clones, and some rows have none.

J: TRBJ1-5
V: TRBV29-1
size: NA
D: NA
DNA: TGCAGCGTTGGCACCAGGGAGCAGTCCCAGCATTTT
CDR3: CSVGTREQSQHF

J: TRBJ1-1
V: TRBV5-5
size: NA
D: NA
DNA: TGTGCCAGTGACCGGTTGTCCGCTGAAGCTTTCTTT
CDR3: CASDRLSAEAFF

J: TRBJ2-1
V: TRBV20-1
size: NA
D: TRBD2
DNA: TGCAGTGCACTAGCGGGGGGGCCCTCTTATGAGCAGTTCTTC
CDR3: CSALAGGPSYEQFF

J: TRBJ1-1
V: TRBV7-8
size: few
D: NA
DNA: TGTGCCAGCAGCTTCAATGGATTCAGGATGGGCACTGAAGCTTTCTTT
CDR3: CASSFNGFRMGTEAFF

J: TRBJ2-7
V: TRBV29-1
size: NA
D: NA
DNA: TGCAGCGTTGAAGTCACAGGATCCTACGAGCAGTACTTC
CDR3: CSVEVTGSYEQYF

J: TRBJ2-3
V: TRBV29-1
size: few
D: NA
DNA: TGCAGCGTTCGTAATCAGTACACAGATACGCAGTATTTT
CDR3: CSVRNQYTDTQYF

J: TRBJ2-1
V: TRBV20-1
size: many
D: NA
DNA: TGCAGTGCTAGAGATCCAAGCGGAATTGAGCAGTTCTTC
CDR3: CSARDPSGIEQFF

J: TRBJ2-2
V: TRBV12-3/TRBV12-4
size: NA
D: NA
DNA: TGTGCCAGCAGTTTAGCGCTGACGGGGTGGGAGACCGGGGAGCTGTTTTTT
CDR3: CASSLALTGWETGELFF

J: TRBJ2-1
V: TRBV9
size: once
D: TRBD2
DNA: TGTGCCAGCAGCGTAGGAAGCGGGGGGCGCTCCTACAATGAGCAGTTCTTC
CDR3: CASSVGSGGRSYNEQFF

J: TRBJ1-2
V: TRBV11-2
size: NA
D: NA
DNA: TGTGCCAGCAGCCCCGGGATTCTAAACTATGGCTACACCTTC
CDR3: CASSPGILNYGYTF

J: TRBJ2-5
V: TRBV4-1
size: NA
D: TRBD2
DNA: TGCGCCAGCAGCCAACCACTAGCGGGGGGGAAAGAGACCCAGTACTTC
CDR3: CASSQPLAGGKETQYF

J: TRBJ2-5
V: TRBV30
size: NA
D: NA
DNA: TGTGCCTGGAGTGCCCCCCCCTGGGCGGGGAGAGAGACCCAGTACTTC
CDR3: CAWSAPPWAGRETQYF

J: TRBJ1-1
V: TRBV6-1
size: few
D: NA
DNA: TGTGCCAGCATCGACTGGGGGGGGCCGAACACTGAAGCTTTCTTT
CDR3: CASIDWGGPNTEAFF

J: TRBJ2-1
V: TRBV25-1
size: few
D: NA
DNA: TGTGCCAGCAGTGAATCGGCAGGGTTCCACTACAATGAGCAGTTCTTC
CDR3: CASSESAGFHYNEQFF

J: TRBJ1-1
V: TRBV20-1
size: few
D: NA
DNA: TGCAGTGCTAGAGATCGGGGCAGGGGCGGAACTGAAGCTTTCTTT
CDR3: CSARDRGRGGTEAFF

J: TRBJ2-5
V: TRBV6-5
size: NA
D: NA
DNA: TGTGCCAGCAGTTACTCGGCCCTAGCGATCGAGACCCAGTACTTC
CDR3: CASSYSALAIETQYF

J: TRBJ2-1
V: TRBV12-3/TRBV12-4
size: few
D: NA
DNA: TGTGCCAGCGTTGGGGACCGGCGGGATGAGCAGTTCTTC
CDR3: CASVGDRRDEQFF

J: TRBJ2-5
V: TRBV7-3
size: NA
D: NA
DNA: TGTGCCAGCAGCAAACGACTAGGAGGGGGCCAAGAGACCCAGTACTTC
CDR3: CASSKRLGGGQETQYF

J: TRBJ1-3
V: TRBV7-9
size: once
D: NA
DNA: TGTGCCAGCAGCTGGAGAGGGGAAGGAAACACCATATATTTT
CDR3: CASSWRGEGNTIYF

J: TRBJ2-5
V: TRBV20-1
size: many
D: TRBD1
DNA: TGCAGTGCTAGAGATCTGGGGCAGGGGGCTTGGGAGACCCAGTACTTC
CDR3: CSARDLGQGAWETQYF

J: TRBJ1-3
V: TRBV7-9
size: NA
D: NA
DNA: TGTGCCACCCCCGAGGGCTCATACGGAAACACCATATATTTT
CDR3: CATPEGSYGNTIYF

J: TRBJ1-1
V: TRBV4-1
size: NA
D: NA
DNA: TGCGCCAGCAGCCAAGATCTGGGGAACACTGAAGCTTTCTTT
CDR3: CASSQDLGNTEAFF

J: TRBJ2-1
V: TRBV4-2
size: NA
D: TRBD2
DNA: TGTGCCAGCAGCCAAGATGTAGTAGCGGGCCCGGGACAGCAGTTCTTC
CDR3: CASSQDVVAGPGQQFF

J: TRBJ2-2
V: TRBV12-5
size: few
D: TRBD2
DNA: TGTGCTAGTGGTTTGGAGTTGGGACTAGCGGGAAACACCGGGGAGCTGTTTTTT
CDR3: CASGLELGLAGNTGELFF

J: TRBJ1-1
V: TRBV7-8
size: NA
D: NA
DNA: TGTGCCAGCAGCCAACTCAGGGCCCCCGCCGAGGCTTTCTTT
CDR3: CASSQLRAPAEAFF

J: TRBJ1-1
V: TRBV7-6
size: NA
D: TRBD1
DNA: TGTGCCAGCACCTACCTTCAGGGGGCTGGCACTGAAGCTTTCTTT
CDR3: CASTYLQGAGTEAFF

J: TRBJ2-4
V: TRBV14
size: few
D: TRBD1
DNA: TGTGCCAGCAGTCAGGGACAGGGGGCTTCCAAAAACATTCAGTACTTC
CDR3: CASSQGQGASKNIQYF

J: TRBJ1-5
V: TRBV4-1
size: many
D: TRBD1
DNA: TGCGCCAGCAGCCAAGGGCAGGGACAGTATCAGCCCCAGCATTTT
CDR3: CASSQGQGQYQPQHF

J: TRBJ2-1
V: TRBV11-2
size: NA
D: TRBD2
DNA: TGTGCCAGCAGCTTACGGCGCGGGGGGGGCTACAATGAGCAGTTCTTC
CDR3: CASSLRRGGGYNEQFF

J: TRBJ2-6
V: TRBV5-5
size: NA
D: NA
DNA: TGTGCCAGCAGCTTGGACACAAGTCCCCTCTTAGGGGCCAACGTCCTGACTTTC
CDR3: CASSLDTSPLLGANVLTF

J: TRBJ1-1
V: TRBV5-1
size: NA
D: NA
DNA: TGCGCCAGCAGCTTGGGCCTGGGGGTTGAAGCTTTCTTT
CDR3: CASSLGLGVEAFF

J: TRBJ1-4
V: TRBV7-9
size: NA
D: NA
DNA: TGTGCCAGCAGCTTATCTCTGAATGAAAAACTGTTTTTT
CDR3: CASSLSLNEKLFF

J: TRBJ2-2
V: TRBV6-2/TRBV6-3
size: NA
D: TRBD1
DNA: TGTGCCAGCAGTTACGACAGGGAACGTCGTATCAGGGAGCTGTTTTTT
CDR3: CASSYDRERRIRELFF

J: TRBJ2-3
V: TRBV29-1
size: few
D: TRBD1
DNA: TGCAGCGTTTCCCGGACAGGGGGCGAAACGCAGTATTTT
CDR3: CSVSRTGGETQYF

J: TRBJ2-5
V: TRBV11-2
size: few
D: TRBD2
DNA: TGTGCCAGCAGCTTAGAACTCCATAGCGGGGGGGCCGCGGAGACCCAGTACTTC
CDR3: CASSLELHSGGAAETQYF

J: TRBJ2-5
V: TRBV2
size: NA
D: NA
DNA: TGTGCCAGCAGAACCTTTTGGGGCCAAGAGACCCAGTACTTC
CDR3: CASRTFWGQETQYF

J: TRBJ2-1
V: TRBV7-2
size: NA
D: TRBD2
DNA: TGTGCCAGCAGCAGAGGCCGTCTAGCGGGGGAATTGGCTGAGCAGTTCTTC
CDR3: CASSRGRLAGELAEQFF

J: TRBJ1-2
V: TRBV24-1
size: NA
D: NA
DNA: TGTGCCACCAGTGATTTGGAGGAGGATGGCTACACCTTC
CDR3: CATSDLEEDGYTF

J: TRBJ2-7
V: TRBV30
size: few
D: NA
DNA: TGTGCCTGGAGCCGGGACACTTACGAGCAGTACTTC
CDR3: CAWSRDTYEQYF

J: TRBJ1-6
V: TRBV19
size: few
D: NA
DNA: TGTGCCAGTAGAGACATGGGGAATTCACCCCTCCACTTT
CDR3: CASRDMGNSPLHF

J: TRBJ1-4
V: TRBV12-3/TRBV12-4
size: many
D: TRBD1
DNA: TGTGCCAGCAGTTTCACAGGGGAAGAAAAACTGTTTTTT
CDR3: CASSFTGEEKLFF

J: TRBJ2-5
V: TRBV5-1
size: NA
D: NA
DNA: TGCGCCAGCAGCCCGACGGCGGCGCAAGAGACCCAGTACTTC
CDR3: CASSPTAAQETQYF

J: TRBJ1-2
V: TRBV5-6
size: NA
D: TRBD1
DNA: TGTGCCAGCAGCTTGGAGGACAGGGGGCGAGGCTACACCTTC
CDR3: CASSLEDRGRGYTF

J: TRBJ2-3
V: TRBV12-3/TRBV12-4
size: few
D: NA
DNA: TGTGCCAGCAGTCGACGCGTAGATACGCAGTATTTT
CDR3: CASSRRVDTQYF

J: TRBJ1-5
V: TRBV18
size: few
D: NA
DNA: TGTGCCAGCTCACCAAGGGGGGCTTGGTCAGATCAGCCCCAGCATTTT
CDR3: CASSPRGAWSDQPQHF

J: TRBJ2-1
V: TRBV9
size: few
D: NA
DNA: TGTGCCAGCAGCCCTCAGACTAGTCGGGGTGAGCAGTTCTTC
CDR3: CASSPQTSRGEQFF

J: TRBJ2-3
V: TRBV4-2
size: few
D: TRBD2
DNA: TGTGCCAGCAGCCCAGGGACTAGCGGGGGGGCGGGCACAGATACGCAGTATTTT
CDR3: CASSPGTSGGAGTDTQYF

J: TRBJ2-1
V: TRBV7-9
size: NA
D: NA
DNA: TGTGCCAGCAGCTTCGGGGACACTTACAATGAGCAGTTCTTC
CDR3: CASSFGDTYNEQFF

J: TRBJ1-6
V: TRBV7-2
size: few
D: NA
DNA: TGTGCCAGCAGCTCCAATTTCGGGGTTTCCTATTCACCCCTCCACTTT
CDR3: CASSSNFGVSYSPLHF

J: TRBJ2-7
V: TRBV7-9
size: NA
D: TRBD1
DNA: TGTGCCAGCAGCTTAGCCCAGACAGGGGGCGTCTACGAGCAGTACTTC
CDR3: CASSLAQTGGVYEQYF

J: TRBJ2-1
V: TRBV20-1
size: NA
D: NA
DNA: TGCAGTGCGCCGCCAGGGGGGGGGGCCCTATACAATGAGCAGTTCTTC
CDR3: CSAPPGGGALYNEQFF

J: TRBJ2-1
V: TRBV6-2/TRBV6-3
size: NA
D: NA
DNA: TGTGCCAGCAGTCCTACCAGGCCTTACAATGAGCAGTTCTTC
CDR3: CASSPTRPYNEQFF

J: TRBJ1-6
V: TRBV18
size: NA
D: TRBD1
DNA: TGTGCCAGCTCGGCCGAGACAGGGGGTTCCTATAATTCACCCCTCCACTTT
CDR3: CASSAETGGSYNSPLHF

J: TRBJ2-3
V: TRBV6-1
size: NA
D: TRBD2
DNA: TGTGCCAGCACCGGGGGGGTAGCTCTGTTCGGTAGTGCGCAGTATTTT
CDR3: CASTGGVALFGSAQYF

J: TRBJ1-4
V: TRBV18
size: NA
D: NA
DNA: TGTGCCAGCTCACCAGGGGTAGATGAAAAACTGTTTTTT
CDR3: CASSPGVDEKLFF